The text below deals with one T cell receptor beta chain. Its matching antigen is unknown. PCR involved 60 Vbeta and 13 Jbeta primers. Clones were read by immunoSEQ multiplex PCR, and TCRdb kept only the in-frame ones, dropping some. The sample has 95,000 to 100,000 clones, about 78% seen once. Those who donated were healthy bone marrow donors. CDR1 SEHNR and CDR2 FQNEAQ come from the germline V gene (reference sequence). V lost 2 bases and J lost 5, with 6 bases in between. The CDR3 runs to 12 residues. The data are from a study of cytomegalovirus exposure and HLA in healthy donors. Points from the study as a whole: Researchers catalogued 160 or so TCR beta chains as cytomegalovirus-associated.

The rearrangement uses TRBV7-9 and TRBJ2-5; D is unclear. Specimen: PBMCs. The source is a middle-aged man in good health and CMV-seronegative. CDR3 in amino acids: CASSLNSETQYF. CDR3 coding DNA: TGTGCCAGCAGCTTAAATAGTGAGACCCAGTACTTC.